The 12 T cell receptor beta chains presented below share a single source sample, sequenced in a study of OX40 agonist ivuxolimab in advanced cancers. Libraries were prepared by immunoSEQ multiplex PCR; TCRdb keeps only in-frame clonotypes and omits some of them. The data contain tens of thousands of clones, 91% of them singletons. Specimen: CD4+ or CD8+ T cells sorted from blood, collected in a trial of the OX40 agonist ivuxolimab. These receptor sequences come from an adult with an advanced solid tumor such as melanoma, head and neck, liver or kidney cancer.

The chain is built from TRBV7-9 and TRBJ2-7; D perhaps matches TRBD2 (5 bases). This CDR3 spans 15 amino acids. The germline gives CDR1 SEHNR, CDR2 FQNEAQ (reference sequence). V was trimmed by 5 bases and J by 7 bases, leaving 21 bases between them. The CDR3 is CASSQVGSRAYEQYF. CDR3 in DNA: TGTGCCAGCAGCCAAGTAGGGTCGAGGGCGTATGAGCAGTACTTC.

The V and J genes are TRBV2 and TRBJ1-6; D ambiguous. Germline V gene lookup returns CDR1 SNHLY and CDR2 FYNNEI. The CDR3 runs 13 residues. Between the trimmed V and J ends, which lost 8 bases and 11 bases, there was a span of 16 bases. Here the CDR3 reads CASGLSFEAPLHF. DNA for the CDR3: TGTGCCAGCGGACTATCTTTCGAAGCACCCCTCCACTTT.

This clone was counted a single time. The V call is TRBV27, the J call TRBJ2-1; 12 bases map to TRBD1. Germline V gene data show CDR1 as MNHEY and CDR2 as SMNVEV (reference sequence). With 3 bases clipped from V and 10 bases from J, the junction kept 4 bases outside the gene matches. The CDR3 runs to 14 residues. The CDR3 coding sequence is TGTGCCAGCAGTTTGGGGACAGGGGGCGAGGAGCAGTTCTTC. It yields the protein CASSLGTGGEEQFF.

The chain couples TRBV6-1 to TRBJ2-4, with 9 bases matching TRBD1. The V gene's germline CDR1 is MNHNS and CDR2 SASEGT. The length of the CDR3 is 14 residues. Unmatched junction bases numbered 5, after V lost 4 bases and J lost 7 bases. The DNA of the CDR3 is TGTGCCAGCAGTGCCCTGGGGACAGGGAACATTCAGTACTTC. Translating gives CASSALGTGNIQYF.

This chain links TRBV5-1 with TRBJ2-1; 8 nucleotides align to TRBD2. V lost 0 bases to trimming and J lost 5 bases; unmatched junction nucleotides: 7. This CDR3 contains 16 residues. Germline V gene lookup returns CDR1 SGHRS and CDR2 YFSETQ. The CDR3, as DNA: TGCGCCAGCAGCTTGGCCTTGCGGGGGGCGGACAATGAGCAGTTCTTC. This sequence encodes CASSLALRGADNEQFF.

The chain links TRBV27 to TRBJ2-2, with D perhaps matching TRBD2 (5 bases). The CDR3 has 12 residues. Trimming stripped 2 bases from V and 7 bases from J, with 5 bases between. CDR1 and CDR2 from the germline V gene are MNHEY and SMNVEV (reference sequence). The CDR3 region has the DNA TGTGCCAGCAGTTTAGCGGGCGGGGAGCTGTTTTTT. Residues: CASSLAGGELFF.

This clone showed up just once. This chain joins TRBV5-1 and TRBJ2-1; D is perhaps TRBD2 (6 bases). Deletions cut 0 bases from V and 9 bases from J, with 16 bases between. CDR1 SGHRS and CDR2 YFSETQ come from the germline V gene. CDR3 length equals 15 residues. CDR3 nucleotides: TGCGCCAGCAGCTTGGAGGTTTTGGGGGGTACTGAGCAGTTCTTC. Its protein product is CASSLEVLGGTEQFF.

The CDR3 DNA is TGTGCCAGTAGGCCGCTGGGCGGGACTGGTGAGCAGTTCTTC. Translating gives CASRPLGGTGEQFF. V is TRBV19 and J is TRBJ2-1, with D perhaps TRBD2 (6 bases). V was shortened by 6 bases and J by 9 bases, with 18 bases between the two germline ends. The length of the CDR3 is 14 residues. CDR1 LNHDA and CDR2 SQIVND come from the germline V gene (reference sequence). Using reference TRBV19 and TRBJ2-1 for the parts outside the CDR3, the full variable domain is DGGITQSPKYLFRKEGQNVTLSCEQNLNHDAMYWYRQDPGQGLRLIYYSQIVNDFQKGDIAEGYSVSREKKESFPLTVTSAQKNPTAFYLCASRPLGGTGEQFFGPGTRLTVL.

In the case of this clone: Its ends do not fully match the called genes, so a read error is possible. The chain combines TRBV5-1 with TRBJ1-3, with D perhaps matching TRBD1 (5 bases). The CDR3 totals 15 residues. Germline V CDR1 and CDR2: SGHRS, YFSETQ. The CDR3 bases are TGCGCCAGCAGCTTGGTCCAGGGAGCTGGAAACACCACATATTTT. Translation: CASSLVQGAGNTTYF. Together with reference TRBV5-1 and TRBJ1-3, the CDR3 gives the full variable domain: KAGVTQTPRYLIKTRGQQVTLSCSPISGHRSVSWYQQTPGQGLQFLFEYFSETQRNKGNFPGRFSGRQFSNSRSEMNVSTLELGDSALYLCASSLVQGAGNTTYFGEGSWLTVV.

The chain uses TRBV6-1 and TRBJ1-2; 7 bases match TRBD1. CDR1 is MNHNS and CDR2 is SASEGT in the germline V gene. The CDR3 loop spans 13 amino acids. V lost 6 bases to trimming and J lost 8 bases; unmatched junction nucleotides: 9. In DNA, the CDR3 is TGTGCCAGCAGCAACGACAGGGAGGGGGGCTACACCTTC. It encodes CASSNDREGGYTF.

This chain links TRBV7-2 with TRBJ2-7, with 10 nucleotides matching TRBD2. Germline CDR1 is SGHTA and CDR2 is FQGNSA. This CDR3 region has 15 residues. The V segment lost 2 bases and the J segment 3 bases; nucleotides outside the gene matches: 4. The CDR3 DNA follows: TGTGCCAGCAGCTTAACTAGCGGGATTCGCTACGAGCAGTACTTC. Its translation is CASSLTSGIRYEQYF.

This sequence joins TRBV6-4 and TRBJ2-3, with D possibly being TRBD2 (6 bases). The CDR3 is 13 amino acids. V was shortened by 2 bases and J by 10 bases, with 13 bases between the two germline ends. CDR1 and CDR2 from the germline V gene are MRHNA and SNTAGT. The CDR3 loop reads CASSDLQGGAQYF. DNA of the CDR3: TGTGCCAGCAGTGACCTCCAGGGCGGGGCGCAGTATTTT.